Presented here are 17 T cell receptor beta chains from one specimen sequenced in a study of neurological immune-mediated disorders. Via MiXCR, TCRdb re-called the 5' RACE reads, giving one row per CDR3 protein. The table records 65,000 to 80,000 distinct CDR3 sequences, around 4.8% of them present only once. Sequencing was performed on PBMCs. The origin of the receptors is a woman aged 70-85 years with multiple sclerosis.

Concerning this clonotype: Just one base apart from a much larger clone, this may be a read error. The rearrangement joins TRBV20-1 to TRBJ2-3, with TRBD2 matching 9 bases. The CDR3 length is 15 residues. V trimming: 1 base; J trimming: 6 bases; junction bases outside the gene matches: 8. Germline CDR1 reads DFQATT; CDR2 reads SNEGSKA (reference sequence). The CDR3 coding sequence is TGCAGTGCTAGAGGTGTTAGCGGGAGAGAGGATACGCAGTATTTT. Translated: CSARGVSGREDTQYF.

In this sample, this clonotype turned up many times. The rearrangement links TRBV6-5 to TRBJ1-3; the D gene is possibly TRBD1 (6 bases). V was cut by 2 bases and J by 0 bases, with 11 bases left in between. The CDR3 spans 16 residues. CDR1 is MNHEY and CDR2 is SVGAGI in the germline V gene. CDR3 nucleotides: TGTGCCAGCAGTTACGGGTGGACAGCCTCTGGAAACACCATATATTTT. Translated, it gives CASSYGWTASGNTIYF.

Many counts were recorded for this clonotype. The CDR3, as DNA: TGTGCCAGCGCCCGGGGGACAGGGGGCGGAGAAAAACTGTTTTTT. Its protein product is CASARGTGGGEKLFF. The gene calls are TRBV7-8 and TRBJ1-4; 12 positions agree with TRBD1. V was clipped by 8 bases and J by 8 bases; unmatched bases: 9. CDR3 length equals 15 residues. Germline CDR1 SGHVS, CDR2 FQNEAQ.

At least ten counts were recorded for this clonotype. This sequence joins TRBV7-8 and TRBJ2-1; possible D gene TRBD2, 6 bases. The CDR3 is 16 residues long. The germline V gene encodes CDR1 SGHVS and CDR2 FQNEAQ. V lost 1 base to trimming and J lost 3 bases, with 13 bases between them. CDR3 protein: CASSLGAGSGYNEQFF. CDR3 coding DNA: TGTGCCAGCAGCTTAGGGGCGGGATCAGGCTACAATGAGCAGTTCTTC.

This clonotype has at least ten counts. The CDR3 loop is CASSQRPPVGQGSYEQYF. CDR3 in DNA: TGCGCCAGCAGCCAGCGCCCCCCTGTTGGACAGGGTTCCTACGAGCAGTACTTC. J is TRBJ2-7 and V is TRBV4-3, with 8 nucleotides matching TRBD1. Losses at the gene ends were 3 bases for V and 1 base for J; bases not matched to a gene: 14. The length of the CDR3 is 18 residues. The germline V gene has CDR1 LGHNA and CDR2 YSLEER.

This clonotype showed up just a few times. V gene TRBV5-4 combines with J gene TRBJ2-7; no definite D call. Deletions cut 6 bases from V and 6 bases from J, with 10 bases between. CDR3 length: 11 residues. Germline V CDR1 and CDR2: SGHNT, YYREEE (reference sequence). The CDR3 DNA reads TGTGCCAGCACCTCGCGAAGCGAGCAGTACTTC. This translates into CASTSRSEQYF.

At least ten counts were recorded for this clonotype. CDR3 sequence reads: CASSIGHDGYTF. In DNA form, the CDR3 reads TGCGCCAGCAGCATAGGACATGATGGCTACACCTTC. J is TRBJ1-2 and V is TRBV5-1; tentatively, D is TRBD1 (5 bases). V was pared by 4 bases and J by 6 bases, with 10 bases between. Germline-derived CDR1 and CDR2 are SGHRS and YFSETQ. CDR3 size: 12 residues.

This clonotype was recorded at least ten times. The chain links TRBV20-1 to TRBJ2-3; TRBD2 aligns across 10 bases. This CDR3 has 13 residues. The germline V gene has CDR1 DFQATT and CDR2 SNEGSKA (reference sequence). J gave up 8 bases and V 5 bases, and 7 bases lay outside the gene matches. The CDR3 loop reads CSAPNSGRGTQYF. The DNA of the CDR3 is TGCAGTGCTCCCAACAGCGGGAGGGGTACGCAGTATTTT.

This clonotype showed up many times. This sequence joins TRBV3-1 and TRBJ2-1; no definite D call. The germline V gene has CDR1 LGHDT and CDR2 YNNKEL (reference sequence). The length of the CDR3 is 18 residues. Trimming removed 1 base at V and 0 bases at J, with 16 bases between. CDR3 sequence: CASSQVFAESFSYNEQFF. Written as DNA, the CDR3 is TGTGCCAGCAGCCAAGTATTTGCGGAGTCCTTCTCCTACAATGAGCAGTTCTTC.

This clonotype was recorded at least ten times. The CDR3 DNA reads TGTGCCAGCAGCTTAGTCCTAGCGGGACTCTTGAACACCGGGGAGCTGTTTTTT. Translated, it gives CASSLVLAGLLNTGELFF. The chain has TRBV7-6 and TRBJ2-2; 9 positions match TRBD2. J was trimmed by 1 base and V by 1 base; bases with no gene match: 7. CDR1 and CDR2 from the germline V gene are SGHVS and FNYEAQ. The CDR3 is 18 residues long.

In this sample, this clonotype turned up many times. This chain links TRBV27 with TRBJ1-5; TRBD1 might be the D (6 bases). Germline V lookup: CDR1 MNHEY, CDR2 SMNVEV (reference sequence). This CDR3 has 15 residues. The ends were cut back, 2 bases at V and 3 bases at J, with 11 bases in the middle. CDR3 sequence reads: CASSLRWTVNQPQHF. Written as DNA, the CDR3 is TGTGCCAGCAGTTTACGATGGACAGTCAATCAGCCCCAGCATTTT.

This clonotype occurred a few times. The chain employs TRBV21-1 and TRBJ2-7. TRBV21-1 is annotated as a pseudogene. The CDR3 sequence is 11 residues long. In nucleotides, the CDR3 is TGTGCCAGCAGCAAAGAACCGGAGCAGTACTTC. This gives the protein CASSKEPEQYF.

This clonotype has ten or more counts. The CDR3 DNA reads TGCGCCAGCACAGGCAGCTACTTCACCGGGGAGCTGTTTTTT. This encodes CASTGSYFTGELFF. This rearrangement joins TRBV5-1 to TRBJ2-2, with unresolved D. The CDR3 has 14 amino acids. V lost 6 bases and J lost 4, with 13 bases in between. Germline CDR1 SGHRS, CDR2 YFSETQ.

This clonotype showed up many times. The V and J genes are TRBV3-1 and TRBJ2-7; maybe TRBD1 (6 bases). CDR3 size: 13 residues. The germline V gene encodes CDR1 LGHDT and CDR2 YNNKEL (reference sequence). V was cut by 3 bases and J by 2 bases, with 8 bases left in between. Here the CDR3 reads CASSQGTTYEQYF. The CDR3 DNA follows: TGTGCCAGCAGCCAGGGGACAACCTACGAGCAGTACTTC.

The chain recombines TRBV2 with TRBJ2-2, with D tentatively TRBD2 (5 bases). The germline CDR1 and CDR2 sequences are SNHLY and FYNNEI. V shed 5 bases and J shed 5 bases, with 9 bases lying between them. The CDR3 is 13 residues long. CDR3 residues: CASSISGTGELFF. In nucleotides, the CDR3 is TGTGCCAGCAGTATATCGGGGACCGGGGAGCTGTTTTTT. The complete variable domain, with remaining parts taken from reference TRBV2 and TRBJ2-2, reads EPEVTQTPSHQVTQMGQEVILRCVPISNHLYFYWYRQILGQKVEFLVSFYNNEISEKSEIFDDQFSVERPDGSNFTLKIRSTKLEDSAMYFCASSISGTGELFFGEGSRLTVL.

This clonotype was detected only a few times. The V and J genes are TRBV5-1 and TRBJ2-6, with 7 bases identical to TRBD1. This CDR3 spans 19 amino acids. Germline V gene data show CDR1 as SGHRS and CDR2 as YFSETQ. V lost 4 bases, J lost 2 bases, and 15 bases stayed unmatched. CDR3 DNA: TGCGCCAGCAGCCGCGACAGGGCTTCCATTTTTCCTGGGGCCAACGTCCTGACTTTC. Protein: CASSRDRASIFPGANVLTF.

This clonotype has a count of ten or more. The genes are TRBV29-1 and TRBJ2-7; the D gene is possibly TRBD1 (6 bases). Trimming stripped 5 bases from V and 9 bases from J, with 20 bases between. Per the germline V gene, CDR1 is SQVTM and CDR2 is ANQGSEA. The CDR3 loop spans 13 amino acids. The CDR3 sequence is CSVQGLQEPGQYF. In DNA, the CDR3 is TGCAGCGTTCAGGGGCTCCAAGAACCAGGGCAGTACTTC.